The present T cell receptor (beta chain) was sequenced within a study of graft-versus-host responses after intestinal transplantation. Study-wide results and caveats: GvH clones surfaced in recipient marrow, some emerging earlier in ileum or blood.

This clone occurred once. The antigen remains unidentified. Germline CDR1 is SQVTM and CDR2 is ANQGSEA. V lost 4 bases to trimming and J lost 3 bases, with 27 bases between them. This CDR3 has 19 residues. Method: immunoSEQ multiplex PCR; TCRdb's copy keeps in-frame clones and lacks some. The sample includes about 89,000 clones, just over 90% of them seen just once. V and J are TRBV29-1 and TRBJ2-2; tentative D call: TRBD2 (5 bases). This sample comprised unstimulated CD8+ T cells sorted from spleen or lymph node cells, obtained before intestinal transplant. This receptor was obtained from a human donor who received an intestinal transplant. CDR3 protein: CSVARGCSQIPCYTGELFF. Here the CDR3 DNA reads TGCAGCGTTGCTCGCGGGTGTTCCCAAATCCCATGCTACACCGGGGAGCTGTTTTTT.